This T cell receptor (beta chain) was identified during a study of a mutant IDH1 vaccine in newly diagnosed glioma. Libraries were prepared by immunoSEQ multiplex PCR; TCRdb keeps only in-frame clonotypes and omits some of them. The profile shows more than 35,000 clones, roughly 79% of them singletons. As for this clone: Its antigen remains unidentified.

V lost 7 bases and J lost 6, with 17 bases in between. This CDR3 contains 14 residues. Germline V CDR1 and CDR2: MNHNY, SVGAGI (reference sequence). The time point was: week 23, last vaccination. Vaccine doses each comprised 300 ug of mutant IDH1 20-mer peptide, with topical imiquimod. This rearrangement joins TRBV6-6 to TRBJ2-3; no firm D call. Here the sequenced sample was PBMCs, taken from a glioma patient whose treatment included an IDH1 peptide vaccine. The receptor comes from a man aged 35-49 years with glioma. The CDR3, as DNA: TGTGCCAGCATCGGGCCGAATGTGGGGGATACGCAGTATTTT. Translated, it gives CASIGPNVGDTQYF.